Listed below are T cell receptor beta chains from one sample, sequenced in a study of blood T cell repertoires in COVID-19. Repertoires were generated with immunoSEQ multiplex PCR, while TCRdb's copy carries only in-frame clones and drops some. Here the sample spans over 200,000 clones, around 81% being singletons. Material for sequencing was peripheral blood. These receptors all stem from a man aged 50-59 years with active or convalescent COVID-19. Each CDR3 is given with its conserved first and last residue. A D gene is named only where the DNA matches it firmly. The listing skips clone size in some rows; elsewhere it reads once, few, many or a size class.

NA	TRBV5-8	TRBJ1-5	NA	CASSPGTGAAQPQHF	TGTGCCAGCAGCCCGGGCACTGGGGCGGCTCAGCCCCAGCATTTT
once	TRBV7-8	TRBJ2-4	NA	CASSPGQGLAKNIQYF	TGTGCCAGCAGCCCCGGGCAGGGGTTAGCCAAAAACATTCAGTACTTC
NA	TRBV4-2	TRBJ1-5	NA	CASSQEGAGSALNQPQHF	TGTGCCAGCAGCCAAGAGGGTGCGGGTAGTGCCCTCAATCAGCCCCAGCATTTT
many	TRBV5-6	TRBJ2-1	TRBD1	CASRRTGYNEQFF	TGTGCCAGCAGGAGGACAGGGTACAATGAGCAGTTCTTC
NA	TRBV11-2	TRBJ1-1	TRBD1	CAGTQGVGTEAFF	TGTGCCGGTACACAGGGGGTTGGTACTGAAGCTTTCTTT
few	TRBV6-5	TRBJ2-5	NA	CASRRQAQETQYF	TGTGCCAGCAGACGACAAGCTCAAGAGACCCAGTACTTC
NA	TRBV4-1	TRBJ2-3	TRBD2	CASSQVAGGPADTQYF	TGCGCCAGCAGCCAAGTAGCGGGGGGGCCGGCAGATACGCAGTATTTT
NA	TRBV6-1	TRBJ2-3	TRBD2	CASSEPGLAVTDTQYF	TGTGCCAGCAGTGAGCCGGGACTAGCCGTTACGGATACGCAGTATTTT
NA	TRBV7-3	TRBJ2-3	NA	CASSPREGTDTQYF	TGTGCCAGCAGCCCCCGAGAGGGCACAGATACGCAGTATTTT
once	TRBV19	TRBJ2-1	TRBD1	CASSIVTGENEQFF	TGTGCCAGTAGTATCGTGACAGGGGAAAATGAGCAGTTCTTC
once	TRBV18	TRBJ1-4	TRBD1	CASSPTGGNEKLFF	TGTGCCAGCTCACCCACAGGGGGTAATGAAAAACTGTTTTTT
NA	TRBV5-4	TRBJ2-5	NA	CASSSDTSSQGTQYF	TGTGCCAGCAGCTCGGACACCTCCAGTCAAGGGACCCAGTACTTC
NA	TRBV3-1/TRBV3-2	TRBJ2-7	TRBD2	CASSRAGTRYEQYF	TGTGCCAGCAGCCGCGCCGGGACTAGATACGAGCAGTACTTC
NA	TRBV19	TRBJ1-1	NA	CASSVYRGTEAFF	TGTGCCAGTAGCGTTTACAGAGGGACTGAAGCTTTCTTT
NA	TRBV6-2/TRBV6-3	TRBJ1-1	NA	CASSYSTGNTEAFF	TGTGCCAGCAGTTACTCGACAGGGAACACTGAAGCTTTCTTT
NA	TRBV4-1	TRBJ2-3	NA	CASRGVGDTQYF	TGCGCCAGTAGAGGTGTAGGAGATACGCAGTATTTT
NA	TRBV6-1	TRBJ2-1	TRBD2	CASSELAGGYNEQFF	TGTGCCAGCAGTGAACTAGCGGGGGGGTACAATGAGCAGTTCTTC
NA	TRBV5-6	TRBJ1-5	TRBD1	CASSLWRGRNQPQHF	TGTGCCAGCAGCTTGTGGAGGGGGCGGAATCAGCCCCAGCATTTT
NA	TRBV28	TRBJ2-7	TRBD1	CASRGQVGEQYF	TGTGCCAGCAGAGGACAGGTGGGTGAGCAGTACTTC
NA	TRBV5-1	TRBJ1-4	TRBD1	CASQTGGLGAEKLFF	TGCGCCAGCCAGACAGGGGGGCTGGGGGCTGAAAAACTGTTTTTT
NA	TRBV29-1	TRBJ2-3	TRBD1	CSVEGGTGGPQRGQYF	TGCAGCGTTGAGGGAGGGACAGGGGGCCCCCAAAGGGGGCAGTATTTT
NA	TRBV5-1	TRBJ1-4	NA	CASSFEQGDEKLFF	TGCGCCAGCAGCTTTGAACAGGGCGATGAAAAACTGTTTTTT
NA	TRBV7-9	TRBJ1-6	TRBD1	CASSLAMGTDNSPLHF	TGTGCCAGCAGCTTAGCGATGGGGACAGATAATTCACCCCTCCACTTT
many	TRBV4-1	TRBJ2-4	TRBD2	CASSQEGGAKNIQYF	TGCGCCAGCAGCCAAGAGGGGGGGGCCAAAAACATTCAGTACTTC
NA	TRBV28	TRBJ2-7	NA	CASSPRRGNF	TGTGCCAGCAGTCCCCGTCGGGGAAACTTC
NA	TRBV5-1	TRBJ2-2	TRBD2	CASSLPGLALTRSGELFF	TGCGCCAGCAGCTTGCCGGGACTAGCTTTAACACGGTCCGGGGAGCTGTTTTTT
NA	TRBV7-2	TRBJ2-2	TRBD1	CASSLRQGRSGELFF	TGTGCCAGCAGCCTACGACAGGGGCGTAGCGGGGAGCTGTTTTTT
NA	TRBV6-5	TRBJ1-3	NA	CASRISSGNTIYF	TGTGCCAGCAGGATCAGCTCTGGAAACACCATATATTTT
NA	TRBV18	TRBJ1-2	NA	CASSTYTGRGYTF	TGTGCCAGCTCAACGTACACGGGGAGAGGCTACACCTTC
NA	TRBV2	TRBJ2-1	TRBD2	CASSKAGGREQFF	TGTGCCAGCAGTAAAGCGGGGGGGCGTGAGCAGTTCTTC
NA	TRBV19	TRBJ1-4	TRBD1	CASSMTGEEEKLFF	TGTGCCAGTAGTATGACAGGGGAGGAAGAAAAACTGTTTTTT
NA	TRBV9	TRBJ1-3	NA	CASSVRARESSGNTIYF	TGTGCCAGCAGCGTAAGGGCAAGGGAGTCCTCTGGAAACACCATATATTTT
few	TRBV27	TRBJ1-6	NA	CASSISTALSNSPLHF	TGTGCCAGCAGTATCTCGACAGCCTTATCTAATTCACCCCTCCACTTT
NA	TRBV4-1	TRBJ2-7	TRBD1	CASSKTGWPYEQYF	TGCGCCAGCAGCAAGACAGGGTGGCCCTACGAGCAGTACTTC
NA	TRBV11-2	TRBJ1-5	NA	CASSFGLDQPQHF	TGTGCCAGCAGCTTCGGACTCGATCAGCCCCAGCATTTT
NA	TRBV6-2/TRBV6-3	TRBJ2-4	TRBD1	CASSLDRVGKNIQYF	TGTGCCAGCAGTCTAGACAGGGTGGGCAAAAACATTCAGTACTTC
NA	TRBV3-1/TRBV3-2	TRBJ2-1	TRBD2	CASSQGSVGGGPYNEQFF	TGTGCCAGCAGCCAAGGCTCGGTTGGCGGGGGGCCTTACAATGAGCAGTTCTTC
NA	TRBV7-2	TRBJ2-5	NA	CASSSQVGRDRGATQYF	TGTGCCAGCAGCTCCCAAGTGGGCCGGGACCGCGGGGCGACCCAGTACTTC
NA	TRBV29-1	TRBJ2-7	NA	CSVGDTYEQYF	TGCAGCGTTGGAGACACCTACGAGCAGTACTTC
NA	TRBV2	TRBJ2-3	NA	CASSVGGSSTDTQYF	TGTGCCAGCAGTGTGGGGGGAAGTAGCACAGATACGCAGTATTTT
NA	TRBV3-1/TRBV3-2	TRBJ2-5	NA	CASSQDNSGEETQYF	TGTGCCAGCAGCCAAGATAATAGCGGCGAGGAGACCCAGTACTTC
NA	TRBV7-2	TRBJ1-4	NA	CASADGVATNEKLFF	TGTGCCAGCGCCGATGGAGTTGCAACTAATGAAAAACTGTTTTTT
NA	TRBV7-2	TRBJ1-6	NA	CASSRTDSTSPLHF	TGTGCCAGCAGCCGGACCGACAGCACTTCACCCCTCCACTTT
once	TRBV7-8	TRBJ1-3	TRBD1	CASRISGGSSGNTIYF	TGTGCCAGCAGGATATCAGGGGGGAGCTCTGGAAACACCATATATTTT
NA	TRBV9	TRBJ1-1	NA	CASSPADRNTEAFF	TGTGCCAGCAGTCCAGCGGACAGAAACACTGAAGCTTTCTTT
NA	TRBV5-5	TRBJ2-3	TRBD2	CASSLASGGADTQYF	TGTGCCAGCAGCTTGGCCAGCGGGGGGGCAGATACGCAGTATTTT
NA	TRBV28	TRBJ1-5	NA	CASRRDSSNQPQHF	TGTGCCAGCAGAAGAGACAGTAGCAATCAGCCCCAGCATTTT
NA	TRBV11-2	TRBJ1-1	NA	CASSSRGTMNTEAFF	TGTGCCAGCAGTTCTCGAGGGACAATGAACACTGAAGCTTTCTTT
NA	TRBV9	TRBJ1-1	TRBD1	CASSVVSSGGAYEAFF	TGTGCCAGCAGCGTAGTGTCTTCAGGGGGCGCTTATGAAGCTTTCTTT
NA	TRBV3-1/TRBV3-2	TRBJ2-1	TRBD1	CASSRGQGTYNEQFF	TGTGCCAGCAGCAGGGGACAGGGGACCTACAATGAGCAGTTCTTC
many	TRBV2	TRBJ1-6	NA	CASSEGVYNSPLHF	TGTGCCAGCAGTGAAGGAGTCTATAATTCACCCCTCCACTTT
NA	TRBV4-3	TRBJ2-1	TRBD2	CASSQTSASYNEQFF	TGCGCCAGCAGCCAGACTAGCGCCTCCTACAATGAGCAGTTCTTC
NA	TRBV4-1	TRBJ2-7	NA	CASSQIRDKSYEQYF	TGCGCCAGCAGCCAAATTCGCGACAAGTCCTACGAGCAGTACTTC
NA	TRBV29-1	TRBJ1-5	NA	CSVEEGGDQPQHF	TGCAGCGTTGAAGAAGGGGGGGATCAGCCCCAGCATTTT
NA	TRBV9	TRBJ2-1	TRBD2	CASSVGLAGYNEQFF	TGTGCCAGCAGCGTCGGACTAGCGGGCTACAATGAGCAGTTCTTC
few	TRBV7-9	TRBJ1-4	NA	CASSLTKGGSEKLFF	TGTGCCAGCAGCTTAACGAAGGGCGGGTCTGAAAAACTGTTTTTT
NA	TRBV13	TRBJ2-1	NA	CASSYPVSGKSEQFF	TGTGCCAGCAGCTACCCGGTCTCAGGAAAATCTGAGCAGTTCTTC